This T cell receptor beta chain was identified in a study of a mutant IDH1 vaccine in newly diagnosed glioma. Study-wide context: Among treated patients, roughly 60% were male and approximately 40% female, and mean age was 40.4 years.

Sequencing used immunoSEQ multiplex PCR; TCRdb keeps in-frame clones, though not all of them. Here the sample spans about 60,000 clones, roughly 80% being singletons. As to time point: week 11, during vaccination. Doses comprised 300 ug of mutant IDH1 20-mer peptide each, plus topical imiquimod. A remark on this clone: Its target is not known.

The input for sequencing was PBMCs, taken from a glioma patient whose treatment included an IDH1 peptide vaccine. This sequence was found in a woman in her fifties or sixties with glioma.

The CDR3 loop reads CASSFGTGGGYYGYTF. CDR3 coding DNA: TGTGCCAGCAGCTTTGGTACAGGGGGGGGATACTATGGCTACACCTTC. The rearrangement links TRBV7-9 to TRBJ1-2, with 8 bases identical to TRBD1. J gave up 3 bases and V 3 bases, and 9 bases lay outside the gene matches. Germline CDR1 reads SEHNR; CDR2 reads FQNEAQ (reference sequence). CDR3 size: 16 residues.